This T cell receptor beta chain appears in the sequencing data of a study of OX40 agonist ivuxolimab in advanced cancers. Study at large: Allowance was made for prior anti-PD-1, anti-PD-L1 or anti-CTLA-4 therapy, and roughly 40% had some.

The CDR3 loop spans 14 amino acids. V lost 3 bases and J lost 3, with 9 bases in between. Germline CDR1 reads LNHDA; CDR2 reads SQIVND (reference sequence). Researchers took blood at baseline, on cycle 4 day 1, and on cycle 7 day 1. Assay used: immunoSEQ multiplex PCR; TCRdb lists only in-frame clones, some missing. The sample holds roughly 60,000 clones; approximately 88% are singletons and the top ten take just over 0.6%. The sequences come from CD4+ or CD8+ T cells sorted from blood, collected in a trial of the OX40 agonist ivuxolimab. This TCR came from an adult with an advanced solid tumor such as melanoma, head and neck, liver or kidney cancer. The chain links TRBV19 to TRBJ1-5; D ambiguous. The CDR3, as DNA: TGTGCCAGTAGTATTTTGGGGTTCAATCAGCCCCAGCATTTT. Residues: CASSILGFNQPQHF.